These 16 T cell receptor beta chains share one sample of origin, sequenced in a study of beta chain features in type 1 diabetes. Study-wide results and limits: A moderate, significant TCRB CDR3 shortening appeared in type 1 diabetes across four CD4+ subsets.

What was sequenced were expressed TCRB transcripts, since all of the isolated RNA had been reverse transcribed. Using immunoSEQ multiplex PCR, the repertoire was profiled, and TCRdb retains in-frame clones only, with some absent. Of some 350,000 clones listed, around 9.6% are singletons. The antigens these receptors bind are not known. The sample consisted of central memory CD4+ T cells from blood. The source of these receptors is a man aged 30-40 years with type 1 diabetes.

The V and J genes are TRBV2 and TRBJ1-5, with D possibly matching TRBD1 (5 bases). V was clipped by 7 bases and J by 1 base, with 17 bases between them. CDR1 and CDR2 (germline): SNHLY, FYNNEI. The CDR3 sequence is 16 residues long. The CDR3 region has the DNA TGTGCCAGCACTGGGGCGCCGGGTCTCAGCAATCAGCCCCAGCATTTT. Encoded protein: CASTGAPGLSNQPQHF.

The rearrangement links TRBV11-2 to TRBJ2-4; D may be TRBD1 (5 bases). Trimming stripped 6 bases from V and 5 bases from J, with 11 bases between. The germline V gene has CDR1 SGHAT and CDR2 FQNNGV. The CDR3 covers 13 residues. The CDR3 region is CASSPDRENIQYF. The DNA for the CDR3 is TGTGCCAGCAGTCCCGACAGAGAAAACATTCAGTACTTC.

This clone showed up just a few times. The CDR3 loop is CASSPNGVHEQYF. CDR3 nucleotide sequence: TGTGCCAGCTCACCGAATGGGGTCCACGAGCAGTACTTC. The chain recombines TRBV18 with TRBJ2-7; D is uncertain. Trimming pared 3 bases from V and 5 bases from J, leaving 11 bases between. The germline CDR1 and CDR2 sequences are KGHSH and LQKENI. The CDR3 sequence is 13 residues long.

V is TRBV29-1 and J is TRBJ1-5, with no clear D. This CDR3 contains 13 residues. Germline-derived CDR1 and CDR2 are SQVTM and ANQGSEA. The V and J ends lost 1 base and 2 bases respectively, with 6 bases between them. CDR3: CSVEADGNQPQHF. CDR3 nucleotides: TGCAGCGTTGAAGCGGACGGCAATCAGCCCCAGCATTTT.

This clone was seen more than once but under ten times. The genes are TRBV27 and TRBJ2-5; TRBD1 matches at 7 bases. J was trimmed by 2 bases and V by 5 bases; bases with no gene match: 11. CDR3 length equals 16 residues. The germline gives CDR1 MNHEY, CDR2 SMNVEV (reference sequence). CDR3 protein: CASSPPSGQLQETQYF. CDR3 nucleotides: TGTGCCAGCAGTCCCCCTTCGGGACAGTTACAAGAGACCCAGTACTTC.

This clone was counted many times. The chain carries TRBV7-9 and TRBJ2-3; perhaps TRBD2 as D (5 bases). Trimming removed 5 bases at V and 3 bases at J, with 12 bases between. Germline V CDR1 and CDR2: SEHNR, FQNEAQ (reference sequence). The CDR3 loop spans 14 amino acids. The CDR3 DNA reads TGTGCCAGCAGCCCTGTAGGAGGAACAGATACGCAGTATTTT. It codes for CASSPVGGTDTQYF.

This clone came up a few times. Other DNA sequences within the sample encode an identical CDR3. This chain connects TRBV5-1 to TRBJ1-1, with TRBD1 identical over 7 bases. Germline V CDR1 and CDR2: SGHRS, YFSETQ. There are 14 residues in the CDR3. After removal of 4 bases from V and 2 bases from J, the junction contained 5 bases not matched to a gene. The CDR3 spells CASSPGTVNTEAFF. CDR3 nucleotide sequence: TGCGCCAGCAGCCCAGGGACAGTAAACACTGAAGCTTTCTTT.

The chain joins TRBV7-2 to TRBJ1-1, with D unclear. Germline V lookup: CDR1 SGHTA, CDR2 FQGNSA. This CDR3 is 12 amino acids long. V lost 2 bases, J lost 11 bases, and 12 bases lay in between. CDR3 sequence (DNA): TGTGCCAGCAGCTTAAATTCAGAGGACGCTTTCTTT. Its protein is CASSLNSEDAFF.

This clone was seen only once. The chain is built from TRBV28 and TRBJ1-2; the D gene is possibly TRBD1 (5 bases). CDR3 length: 15 residues. V lost 3 bases and J lost 8, with 19 bases in between. From germline, CDR1 is MDHEN and CDR2 SYDVKM. Here the CDR3 reads CASSFTGEVTRGYTF. The CDR3 DNA is TGTGCCAGCAGTTTTACAGGCGAAGTCACCAGGGGCTACACCTTC.

The CDR3 bases are TGCAGCGTCGCGAAGACAGGGGGCACAGATACGCAGTATTTT. Encoded protein: CSVAKTGGTDTQYF. The rearrangement uses TRBV29-1 and TRBJ2-3, with TRBD1 matching over 8 bases. Per the germline V gene, CDR1 is SQVTM and CDR2 is ANQGSEA. The CDR3 has 14 amino acids. Trimming cost V 6 bases and J 1 base; bases outside gene matches: 6.

This clone was counted only a few times. The rearrangement links TRBV5-1 to TRBJ1-2; D gene uncertain. Trimming stripped 0 bases from V and 6 bases from J, with 9 bases between. Germline CDR1 and CDR2: SGHRS and YFSETQ. The CDR3 totals 13 residues. The DNA of the CDR3 is TGCGCCAGCAGCTTGGAGCCGGTTAATGGCTACACCTTC. Its translation is CASSLEPVNGYTF.

CDR3 DNA sequence: TGTGCCAGCAGCCGGCCAGCAGCTAACTATGGCTACACCTTC. This sequence encodes CASSRPAANYGYTF. The rearrangement joins TRBV11-1 to TRBJ1-2; D remains ambiguous. This CDR3 is 14 amino acids long. Looked up from germline, CDR1 is SGHAT and CDR2 is FQDESV (reference sequence). V lost 5 bases and J 0 bases, leaving 10 bases between the germline ends.

This chain uses TRBV27 with TRBJ1-1; 11 bases align to TRBD1. The CDR3 spans 22 residues. With V trimmed by 2 bases and J by 0 bases, 20 bases remained unmatched. Germline-derived CDR1 and CDR2 are MNHEY and SMNVEV (reference sequence). The CDR3 DNA is TGTGCCAGCAGTTTAAGAGGCCTCCTAGGACAGGGGGCCCTGGGGATGAACACTGAAGCTTTCTTT. Amino acids: CASSLRGLLGQGALGMNTEAFF.

This clone showed up many times. V is TRBV10-1 and J is TRBJ1-5; TRBD1 might be the D (5 bases). Trimming removed 6 bases at V and 0 bases at J, with 21 bases between. Germline CDR1 and CDR2: WNHNN and SYGVQD (reference sequence). The CDR3 runs 18 residues. CDR3 loop: CASSPTAGTSDSNQPQHF. The CDR3 DNA is TGCGCCAGCAGCCCTACCGCAGGGACCTCAGATAGCAATCAGCCCCAGCATTTT.

This clone was counted a few times. The chain uses TRBV9 and TRBJ2-6, with TRBD1 matching 9 bases. Germline assignment: CDR1 SGDLS and CDR2 YYNGEE. Germline trimming cut 4 bases from V and 1 base from J; bases unmatched to any gene: 9. CDR3 length: 18 residues. In DNA form, the CDR3 reads TGTGCCAGCAGCCCCCGGGACAGGGTATTTTCTGGGGCCAACGTCCTGACTTTC. It yields the protein CASSPRDRVFSGANVLTF.

The V call is TRBV4-1, the J call TRBJ2-6, with D maybe TRBD2 (6 bases). V lost 1 base, J lost 0 bases, and 10 bases lay in between. This CDR3 has 17 residues. Germline values: CDR1 MGHRA, CDR2 YSYEKL. This CDR3 is CASSQAGAVSGANVLTF. The CDR3 DNA follows: TGCGCCAGCAGCCAAGCGGGAGCGGTCTCTGGGGCCAACGTCCTGACTTTC.